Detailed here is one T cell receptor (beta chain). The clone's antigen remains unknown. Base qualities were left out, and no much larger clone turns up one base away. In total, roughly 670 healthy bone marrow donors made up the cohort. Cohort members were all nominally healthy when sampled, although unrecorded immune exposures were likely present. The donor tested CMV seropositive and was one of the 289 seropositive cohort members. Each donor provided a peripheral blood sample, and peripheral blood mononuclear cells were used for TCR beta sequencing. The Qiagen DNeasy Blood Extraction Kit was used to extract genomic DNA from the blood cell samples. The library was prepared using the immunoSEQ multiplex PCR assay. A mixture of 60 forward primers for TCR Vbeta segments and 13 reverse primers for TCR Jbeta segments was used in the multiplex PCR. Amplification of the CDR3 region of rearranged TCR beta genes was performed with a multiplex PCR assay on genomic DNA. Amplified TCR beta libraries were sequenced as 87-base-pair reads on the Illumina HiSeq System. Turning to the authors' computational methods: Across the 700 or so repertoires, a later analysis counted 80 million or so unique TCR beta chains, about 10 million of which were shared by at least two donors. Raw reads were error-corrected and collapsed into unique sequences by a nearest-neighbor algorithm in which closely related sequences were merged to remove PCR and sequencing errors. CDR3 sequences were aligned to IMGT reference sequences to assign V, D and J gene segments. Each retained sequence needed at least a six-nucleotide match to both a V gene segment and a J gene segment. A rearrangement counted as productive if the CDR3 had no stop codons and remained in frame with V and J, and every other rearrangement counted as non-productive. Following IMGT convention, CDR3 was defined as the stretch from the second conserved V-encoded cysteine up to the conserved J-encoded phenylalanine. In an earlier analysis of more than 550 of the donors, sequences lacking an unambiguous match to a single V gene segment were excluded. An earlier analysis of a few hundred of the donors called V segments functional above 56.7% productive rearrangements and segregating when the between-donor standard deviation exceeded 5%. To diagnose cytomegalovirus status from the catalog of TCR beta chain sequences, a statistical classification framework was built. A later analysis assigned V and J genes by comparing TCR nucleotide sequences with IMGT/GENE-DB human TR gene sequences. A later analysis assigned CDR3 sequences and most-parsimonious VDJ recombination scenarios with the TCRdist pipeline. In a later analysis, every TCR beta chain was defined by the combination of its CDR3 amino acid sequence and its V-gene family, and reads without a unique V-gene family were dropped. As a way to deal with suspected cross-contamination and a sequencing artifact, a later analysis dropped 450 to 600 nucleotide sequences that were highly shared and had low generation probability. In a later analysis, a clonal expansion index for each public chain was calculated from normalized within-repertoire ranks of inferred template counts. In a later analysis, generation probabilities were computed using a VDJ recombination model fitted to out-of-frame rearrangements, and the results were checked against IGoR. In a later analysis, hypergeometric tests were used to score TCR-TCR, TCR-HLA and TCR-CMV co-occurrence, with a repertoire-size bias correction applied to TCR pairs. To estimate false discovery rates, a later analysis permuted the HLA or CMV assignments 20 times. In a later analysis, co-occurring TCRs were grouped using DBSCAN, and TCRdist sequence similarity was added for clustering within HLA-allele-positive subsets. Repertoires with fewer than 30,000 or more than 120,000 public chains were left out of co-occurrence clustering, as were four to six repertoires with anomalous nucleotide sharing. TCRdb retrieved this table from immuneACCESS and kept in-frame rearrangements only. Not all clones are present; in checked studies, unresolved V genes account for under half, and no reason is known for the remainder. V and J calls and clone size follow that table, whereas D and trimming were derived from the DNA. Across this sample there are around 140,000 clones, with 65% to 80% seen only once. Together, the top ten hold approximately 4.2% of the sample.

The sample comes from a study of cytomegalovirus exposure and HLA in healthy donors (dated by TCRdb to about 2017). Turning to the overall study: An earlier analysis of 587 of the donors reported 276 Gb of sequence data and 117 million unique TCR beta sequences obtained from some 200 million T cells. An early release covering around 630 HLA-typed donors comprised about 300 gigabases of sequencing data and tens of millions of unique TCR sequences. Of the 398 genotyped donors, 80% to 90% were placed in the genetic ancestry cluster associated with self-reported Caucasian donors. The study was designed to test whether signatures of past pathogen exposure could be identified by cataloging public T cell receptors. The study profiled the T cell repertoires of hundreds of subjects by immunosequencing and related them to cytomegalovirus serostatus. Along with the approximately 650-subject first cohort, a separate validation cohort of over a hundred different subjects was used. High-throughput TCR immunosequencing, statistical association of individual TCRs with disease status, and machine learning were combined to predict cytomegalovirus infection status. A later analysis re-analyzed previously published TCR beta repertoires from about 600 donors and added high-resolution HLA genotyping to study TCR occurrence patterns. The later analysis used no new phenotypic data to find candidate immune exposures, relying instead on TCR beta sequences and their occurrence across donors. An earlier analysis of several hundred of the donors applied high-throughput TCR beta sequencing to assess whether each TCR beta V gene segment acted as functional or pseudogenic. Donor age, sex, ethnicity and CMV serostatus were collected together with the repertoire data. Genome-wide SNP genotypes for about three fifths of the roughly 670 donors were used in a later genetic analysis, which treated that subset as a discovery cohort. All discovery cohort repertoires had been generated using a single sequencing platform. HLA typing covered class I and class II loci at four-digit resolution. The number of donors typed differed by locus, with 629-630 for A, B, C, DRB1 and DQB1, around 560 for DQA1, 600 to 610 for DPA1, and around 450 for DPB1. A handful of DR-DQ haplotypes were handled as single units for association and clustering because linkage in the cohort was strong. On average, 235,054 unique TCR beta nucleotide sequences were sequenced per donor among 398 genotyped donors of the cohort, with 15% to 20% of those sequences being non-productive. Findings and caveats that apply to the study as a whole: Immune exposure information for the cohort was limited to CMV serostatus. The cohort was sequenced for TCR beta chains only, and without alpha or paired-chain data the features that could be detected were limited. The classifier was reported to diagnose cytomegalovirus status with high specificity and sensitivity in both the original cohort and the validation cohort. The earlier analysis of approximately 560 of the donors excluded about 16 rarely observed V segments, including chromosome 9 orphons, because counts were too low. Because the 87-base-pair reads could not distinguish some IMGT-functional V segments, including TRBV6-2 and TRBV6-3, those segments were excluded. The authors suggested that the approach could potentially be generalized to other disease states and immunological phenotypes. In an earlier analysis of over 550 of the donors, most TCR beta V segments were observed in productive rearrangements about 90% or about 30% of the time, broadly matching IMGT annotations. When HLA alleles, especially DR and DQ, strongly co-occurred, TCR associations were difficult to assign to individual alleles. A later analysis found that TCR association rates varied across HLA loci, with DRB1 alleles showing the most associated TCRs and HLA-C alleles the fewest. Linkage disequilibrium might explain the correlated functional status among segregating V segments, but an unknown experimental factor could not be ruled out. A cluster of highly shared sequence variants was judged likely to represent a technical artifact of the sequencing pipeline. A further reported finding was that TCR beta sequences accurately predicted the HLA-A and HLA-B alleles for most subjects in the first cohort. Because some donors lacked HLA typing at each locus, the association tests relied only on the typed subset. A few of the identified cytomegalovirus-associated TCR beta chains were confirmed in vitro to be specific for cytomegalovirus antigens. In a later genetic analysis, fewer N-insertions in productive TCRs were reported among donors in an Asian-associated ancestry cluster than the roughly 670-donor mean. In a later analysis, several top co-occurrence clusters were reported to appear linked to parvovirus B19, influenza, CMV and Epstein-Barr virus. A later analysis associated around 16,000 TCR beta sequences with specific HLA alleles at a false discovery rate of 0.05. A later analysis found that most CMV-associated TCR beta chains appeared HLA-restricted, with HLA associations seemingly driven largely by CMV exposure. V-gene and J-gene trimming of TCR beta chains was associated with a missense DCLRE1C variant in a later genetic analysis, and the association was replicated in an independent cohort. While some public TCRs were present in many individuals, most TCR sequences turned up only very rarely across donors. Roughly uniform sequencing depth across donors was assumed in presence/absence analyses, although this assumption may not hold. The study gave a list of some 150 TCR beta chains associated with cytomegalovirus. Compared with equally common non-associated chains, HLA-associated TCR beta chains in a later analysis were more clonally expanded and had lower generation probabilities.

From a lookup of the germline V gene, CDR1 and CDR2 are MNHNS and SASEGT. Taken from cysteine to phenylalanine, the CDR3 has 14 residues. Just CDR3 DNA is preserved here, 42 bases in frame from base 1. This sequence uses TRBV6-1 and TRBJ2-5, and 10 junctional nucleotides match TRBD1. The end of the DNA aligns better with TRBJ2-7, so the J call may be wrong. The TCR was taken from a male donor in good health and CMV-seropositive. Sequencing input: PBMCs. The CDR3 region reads CASSSGQGIYEQYF. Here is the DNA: TGTGCCAGCAGTTCGGGACAGGGGATTTACGAGCAGTACTTC.